This TCR beta chain is from a study of T-cell memory formation after mild COVID-19. CDR3 length equals 13 residues. Trimming took off 2 bases at V and 12 bases at J, with 16 bases between the two ends. Germline V gene sequence: CDR1 SGHTA, CDR2 FQGTGA. MiXCR was run by TCRdb on the 5' RACE reads, yielding one entry per CDR3 protein. The data hold approximately 290,000 distinct CDR3 sequences, with roughly 19% observed a single time. This chain connects TRBV7-3 to TRBJ1-1; unclear D gene. Specimen: PBMCs or a T cell subset sorted from them (not recorded which). This receptor was obtained from a man younger than 30 who had mild COVID-19 (a few samples of this study predate the infection). Cell type and time point are not known. CDR3 sequence: CASSLGQEAITFF. The CDR3 DNA follows: TGTGCCAGCAGCTTAGGGCAGGAGGCAATCACTTTCTTT.